This T cell receptor beta chain was retrieved from a study of beta chain features in type 1 diabetes. Expressed TCRB transcripts got sequenced, as all isolated RNA was reverse transcribed. The assay was immunoSEQ multiplex PCR, and TCRdb's table has in-frame clones only and misses some. The repertoire has 230,000 or so clones, approximately 16% of them found once; the top ten carry 0.08% to 0.095%. Germline assignment: CDR1 SGHTA and CDR2 FQGNSA. The CDR3 consists of 15 residues. With 5 bases removed from V and 4 bases from J, the gap between germline ends came to 18 bases. The purity of all sorted populations exceeded 95%. Study-wide results and limits: A possible short-template PCR bias applies equally to patients and controls. Shortening of TCRB CDR3s, moderate but significant, appeared in all four CD4+ subsets of Type 1 diabetes patients. Comparison showed that naive, central memory and Treg TCRB repertoires appeared more similar among patients than among healthy donors.

With regard to this clone: Its antigen remains unidentified.

The specimen sequenced was naive CD4+ T cells from blood. The chain carries TRBV7-2 and TRBJ2-7; D is possibly TRBD2 (7 bases). The TCR comes from a man under 40 with type 1 diabetes. CDR3 in amino acids: CASSPKGGAVYEQYF. DNA of the CDR3: TGTGCCAGCAGCCCCAAAGGGGGGGCGGTGTACGAGCAGTACTTC.